Sequencing of this T cell receptor (beta chain) was carried out in a study of blood T cell repertoires in COVID-19. Across the whole study: Collection of acute and convalescent COVID-19 samples took place in the United States, Italy and Spain. The cDNA or gDNA used as material had been derived from T cells, B-cell-depleted T cells, or PBMCs.

V was clipped by 3 bases and J by 8 bases, with 16 bases between them. CDR3 length: 14 amino acids. In germline, CDR1 is DFQATT, CDR2 SNEGSKA (reference sequence). Original data processing: Reference gene primers were amplified, and this amplification served to estimate nucleated cell counts. Generated by immunoSEQ multiplex PCR, the TCRdb table keeps only in-frame clones and is missing some. V and J calls and clone size are as listed in that table; D and trimming were resolved from the DNA. The top ten clones hold 9.5% to 15% of a sample with about 44,000 clones, approximately 92% of them seen once.

Sequenced input: peripheral blood. This chain connects TRBV20-1 to TRBJ1-4; no clear D gene. This receptor was obtained from a human donor in a cohort sampled during active COVID-19. The CDR3 sequence is CSASPQAGNEKLFF. CDR3 in DNA: TGCAGTGCTAGTCCCCAGGCGGGAAACGAAAAACTGTTTTTT.